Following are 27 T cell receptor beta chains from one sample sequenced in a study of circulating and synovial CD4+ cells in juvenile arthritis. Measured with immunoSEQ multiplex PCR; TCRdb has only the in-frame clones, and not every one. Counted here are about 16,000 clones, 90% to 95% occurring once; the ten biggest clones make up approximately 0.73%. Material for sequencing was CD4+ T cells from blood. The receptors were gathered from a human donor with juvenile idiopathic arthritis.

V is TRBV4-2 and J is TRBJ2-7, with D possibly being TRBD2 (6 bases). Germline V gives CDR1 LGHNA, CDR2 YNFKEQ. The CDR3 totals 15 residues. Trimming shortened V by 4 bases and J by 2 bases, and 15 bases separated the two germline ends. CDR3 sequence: CASSPRGGVAYEQYF. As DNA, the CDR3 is TGTGCCAGCAGCCCAAGGGGCGGGGTTGCCTACGAGCAGTACTTC.

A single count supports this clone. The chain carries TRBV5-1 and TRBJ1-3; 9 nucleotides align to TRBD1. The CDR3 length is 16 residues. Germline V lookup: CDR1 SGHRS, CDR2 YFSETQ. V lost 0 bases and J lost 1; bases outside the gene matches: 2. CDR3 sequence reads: CASSLVGTGSGNTIYF. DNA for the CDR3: TGCGCCAGCAGCTTGGTGGGGACAGGGTCTGGAAACACCATATATTTT.

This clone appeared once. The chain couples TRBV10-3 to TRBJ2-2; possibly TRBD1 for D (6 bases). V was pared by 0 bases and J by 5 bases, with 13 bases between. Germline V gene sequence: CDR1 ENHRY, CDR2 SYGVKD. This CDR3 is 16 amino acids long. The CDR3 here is CAISESAGARTGELFF. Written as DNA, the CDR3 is TGTGCCATCAGTGAGTCGGCAGGGGCAAGGACCGGGGAGCTGTTTTTT.

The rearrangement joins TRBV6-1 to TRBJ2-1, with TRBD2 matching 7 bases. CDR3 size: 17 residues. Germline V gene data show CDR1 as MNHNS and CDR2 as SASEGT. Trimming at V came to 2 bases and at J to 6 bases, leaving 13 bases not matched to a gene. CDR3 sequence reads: CASSEFSGGKLINEQFF. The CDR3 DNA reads TGTGCCAGCAGTGAATTCTCGGGGGGAAAACTGATCAATGAGCAGTTCTTC.

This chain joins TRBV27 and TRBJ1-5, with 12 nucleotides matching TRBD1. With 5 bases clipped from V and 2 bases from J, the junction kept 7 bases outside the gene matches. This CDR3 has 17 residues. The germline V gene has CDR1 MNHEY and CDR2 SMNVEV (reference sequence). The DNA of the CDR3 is TGTGCCAGCAGTAGGGGACAGGGGGCGCCTGGCAATCAGCCCCAGCATTTT. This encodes CASSRGQGAPGNQPQHF.

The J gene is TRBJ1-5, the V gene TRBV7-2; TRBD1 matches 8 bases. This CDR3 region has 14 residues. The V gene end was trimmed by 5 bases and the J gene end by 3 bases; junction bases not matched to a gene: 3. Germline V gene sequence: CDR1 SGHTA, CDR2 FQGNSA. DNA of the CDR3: TGTGCCAGCAGCAGGGACAGGTCCAATCAGCCCCAGCATTTT. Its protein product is CASSRDRSNQPQHF.

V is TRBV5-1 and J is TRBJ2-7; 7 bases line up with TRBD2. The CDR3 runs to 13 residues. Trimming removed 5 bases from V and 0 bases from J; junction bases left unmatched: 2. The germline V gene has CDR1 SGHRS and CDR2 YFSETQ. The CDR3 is CASRAGVSYEQYF. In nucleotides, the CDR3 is TGCGCCAGCAGGGCGGGGGTCTCCTACGAGCAGTACTTC.

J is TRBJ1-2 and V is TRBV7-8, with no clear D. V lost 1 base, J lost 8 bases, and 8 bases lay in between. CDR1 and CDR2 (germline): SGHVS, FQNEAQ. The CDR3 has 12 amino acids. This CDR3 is CASSLGARGYTF. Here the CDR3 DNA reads TGTGCCAGCAGCTTAGGTGCGCGAGGCTACACCTTC.

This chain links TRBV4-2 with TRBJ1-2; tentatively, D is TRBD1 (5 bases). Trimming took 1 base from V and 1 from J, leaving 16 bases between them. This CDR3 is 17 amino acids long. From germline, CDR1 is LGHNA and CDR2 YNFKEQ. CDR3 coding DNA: TGTGCCAGCAGCCAAGCGGAAGCAGGGCCCCATAACTATGGCTACACCTTC. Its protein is CASSQAEAGPHNYGYTF.

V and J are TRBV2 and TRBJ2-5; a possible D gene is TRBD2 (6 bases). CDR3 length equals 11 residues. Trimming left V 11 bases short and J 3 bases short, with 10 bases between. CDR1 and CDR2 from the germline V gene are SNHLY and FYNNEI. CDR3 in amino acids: CASGGEETQYF. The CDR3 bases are TGTGCCTCCGGGGGAGAAGAGACCCAGTACTTC.

As DNA, the CDR3 is TGTGCCACCAGCACAGGATACTACGAGCAGTACTTC. It specifies CATSTGYYEQYF. The chain employs TRBV15 and TRBJ2-7; D unclear. V gave up 4 bases and J gave up 3 bases, with 7 bases separating them. Germline-derived CDR1 and CDR2 are LNHNV and YYDKDF (reference sequence). The CDR3 runs 12 residues.

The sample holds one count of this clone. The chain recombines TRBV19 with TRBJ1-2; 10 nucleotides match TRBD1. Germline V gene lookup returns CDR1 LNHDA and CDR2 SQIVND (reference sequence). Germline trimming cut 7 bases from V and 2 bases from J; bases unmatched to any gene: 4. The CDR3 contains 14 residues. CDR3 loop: CASTKDRGNYGYTF. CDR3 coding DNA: TGTGCCAGTACCAAGGACAGGGGGAACTATGGCTACACCTTC.

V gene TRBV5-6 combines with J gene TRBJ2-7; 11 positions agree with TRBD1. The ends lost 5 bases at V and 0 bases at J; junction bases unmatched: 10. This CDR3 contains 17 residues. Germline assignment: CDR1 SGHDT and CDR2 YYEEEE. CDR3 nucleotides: TGTGCCAGCAGTACCGGGACAGGGGGTGCGAGCTCCTACGAGCAGTACTTC. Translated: CASSTGTGGASSYEQYF.

The CDR3 region is CASKNRDSNQPQHF. CDR3 DNA: TGTGCCAGTAAAAACAGGGATAGCAATCAGCCCCAGCATTTT. The chain combines TRBV19 with TRBJ1-5, with D possibly TRBD1 on 6 matching bases. The V end lost 7 bases, the J end lost 0 bases, and 10 bases lay between the germline ends. This CDR3 comprises 14 residues. CDR1 LNHDA and CDR2 SQIVND come from the germline V gene (reference sequence).

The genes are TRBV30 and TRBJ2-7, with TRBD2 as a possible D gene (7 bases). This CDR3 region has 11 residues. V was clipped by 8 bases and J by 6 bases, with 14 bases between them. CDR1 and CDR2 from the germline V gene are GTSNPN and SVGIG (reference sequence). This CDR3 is CARREGGEQYF. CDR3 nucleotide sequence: TGTGCCCGCAGGGAGGGGGGCGAGCAGTACTTC.

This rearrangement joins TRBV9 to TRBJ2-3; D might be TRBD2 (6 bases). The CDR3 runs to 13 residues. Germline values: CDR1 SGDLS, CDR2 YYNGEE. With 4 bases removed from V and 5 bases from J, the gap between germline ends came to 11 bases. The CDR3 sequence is CASSRRGGDTQYF. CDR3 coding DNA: TGTGCCAGCAGCCGGAGGGGTGGAGATACGCAGTATTTT.

The CDR3 region is CASSRTSGPRTDTQYF. CDR3 coding DNA: TGTGCCAGTAGTAGAACTAGCGGGCCCCGCACAGATACGCAGTATTTT. The J gene is TRBJ2-3, the V gene TRBV19; 9 nucleotides agree with TRBD2. The germline V gene has CDR1 LNHDA and CDR2 SQIVND (reference sequence). This CDR3 has 16 amino acids. The V and J ends lost 4 bases and 1 base, in that order; junction bases with no gene match: 6.

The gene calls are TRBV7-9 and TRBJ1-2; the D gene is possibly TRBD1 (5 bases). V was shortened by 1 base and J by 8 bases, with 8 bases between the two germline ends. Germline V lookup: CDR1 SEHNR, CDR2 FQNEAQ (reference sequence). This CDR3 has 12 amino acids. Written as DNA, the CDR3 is TGTGCCAGCAGCTTAGGGACATTGGGCTACACCTTC. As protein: CASSLGTLGYTF.

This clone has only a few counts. The chain's CDR3 is CASSIKGTSAYEQYF. The CDR3 nucleotides are TGTGCCAGTAGTATTAAGGGGACTAGCGCCTACGAGCAGTACTTC. The V call is TRBV19, the J call TRBJ2-7; 10 bases agree with TRBD2. Unmatched junction bases numbered 4, after V lost 3 bases and J lost 2 bases. This CDR3 is 15 amino acids long. The germline V gene encodes CDR1 LNHDA and CDR2 SQIVND (reference sequence). The whole variable domain, filled in from reference TRBV19 and TRBJ2-7, reads DGGITQSPKYLFRKEGQNVTLSCEQNLNHDAMYWYRQDPGQGLRLIYYSQIVNDFQKGDIAEGYSVSREKKESFPLTVTSAQKNPTAFYLCASSIKGTSAYEQYFGPGTRLTVT.

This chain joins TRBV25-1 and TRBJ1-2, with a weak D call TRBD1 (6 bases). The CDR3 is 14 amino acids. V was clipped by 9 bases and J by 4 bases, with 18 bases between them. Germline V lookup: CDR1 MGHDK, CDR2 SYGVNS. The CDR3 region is CARADARGPYGYTF. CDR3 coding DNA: TGTGCCAGGGCTGACGCCAGGGGTCCCTATGGCTACACCTTC.

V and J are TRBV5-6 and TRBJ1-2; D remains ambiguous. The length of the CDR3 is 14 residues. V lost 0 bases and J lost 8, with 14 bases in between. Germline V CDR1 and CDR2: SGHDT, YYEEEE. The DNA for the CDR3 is TGTGCCAGCAGCTTGGTCGAGGTTTTTTGGGGCTACACCTTC. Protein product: CASSLVEVFWGYTF.

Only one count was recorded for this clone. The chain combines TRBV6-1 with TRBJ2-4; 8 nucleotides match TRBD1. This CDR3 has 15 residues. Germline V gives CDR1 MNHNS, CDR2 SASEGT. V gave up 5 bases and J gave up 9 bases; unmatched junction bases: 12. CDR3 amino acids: CASSPQQGVGGIQYF. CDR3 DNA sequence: TGTGCCAGCAGTCCACAACAGGGGGTCGGGGGCATTCAGTACTTC.

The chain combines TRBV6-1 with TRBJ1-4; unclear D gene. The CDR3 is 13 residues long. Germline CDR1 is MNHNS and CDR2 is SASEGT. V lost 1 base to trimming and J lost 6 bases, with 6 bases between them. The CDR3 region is CASSEVRDEKLFF. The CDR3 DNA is TGTGCCAGCAGTGAAGTCCGGGATGAAAAACTGTTTTTT.

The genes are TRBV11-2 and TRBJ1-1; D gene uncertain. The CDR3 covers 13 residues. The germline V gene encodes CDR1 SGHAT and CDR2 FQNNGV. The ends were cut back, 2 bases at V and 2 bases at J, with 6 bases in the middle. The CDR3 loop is CASSLTRNTEAFF. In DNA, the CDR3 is TGTGCCAGCAGCTTAACTCGAAACACTGAAGCTTTCTTT.

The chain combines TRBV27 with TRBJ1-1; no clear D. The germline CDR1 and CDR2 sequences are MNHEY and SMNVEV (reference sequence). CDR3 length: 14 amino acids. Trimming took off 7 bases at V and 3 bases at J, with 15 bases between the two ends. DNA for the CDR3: TGTGCCAGCACCCCGAGGGCCGGGTACACTGAAGCTTTCTTT. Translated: CASTPRAGYTEAFF.

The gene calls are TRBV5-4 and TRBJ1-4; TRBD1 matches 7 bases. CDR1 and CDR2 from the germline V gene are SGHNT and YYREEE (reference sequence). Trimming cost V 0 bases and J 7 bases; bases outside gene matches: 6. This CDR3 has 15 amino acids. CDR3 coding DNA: TGTGCCAGCAGCTTGGCCGACAGGGCCGGTGAAAAACTGTTTTTT. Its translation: CASSLADRAGEKLFF.

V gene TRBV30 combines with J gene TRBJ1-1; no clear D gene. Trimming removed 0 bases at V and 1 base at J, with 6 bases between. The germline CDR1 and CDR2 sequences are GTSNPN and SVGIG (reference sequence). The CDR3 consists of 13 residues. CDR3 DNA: TGTGCCTGGAGTGTACGGAGGAACACTGAAGCTTTCTTT. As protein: CAWSVRRNTEAFF.